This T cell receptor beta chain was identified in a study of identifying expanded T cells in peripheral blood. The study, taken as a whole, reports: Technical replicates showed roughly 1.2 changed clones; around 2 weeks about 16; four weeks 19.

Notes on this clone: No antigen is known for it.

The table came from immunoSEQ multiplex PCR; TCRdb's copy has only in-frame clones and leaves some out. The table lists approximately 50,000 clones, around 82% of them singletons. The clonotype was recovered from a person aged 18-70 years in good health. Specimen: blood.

CDR3 sequence (DNA): TGCGCCAGCAGCATACCGGGACAACGGATTCAGTACTTC. Its protein is CASSIPGQRIQYF. The J gene is TRBJ2-4, the V gene TRBV5-1, with D possibly being TRBD1 (6 bases). Trimming stripped 4 bases from V and 10 bases from J, with 15 bases between. Germline V CDR1 and CDR2: SGHRS, YFSETQ. The CDR3 extends over 13 amino acids.